This T cell receptor (beta chain) was observed in a study of shared clonotypes between healthy human individuals. Study-level background: Three plates were used per donor for CD4 naive, three for CD4 memory, two for CD8 naive and one for CD8 memory.

Study-wide findings and caveats: Relative to clonotypes present in all four donors, those not shared had lower generation probabilities. The researchers took only blood, and tissue repertoires probably look different.

In the case of this clone: Its target is unknown.

Germline V gene sequence: CDR1 MNHEY, CDR2 SMNVEV (reference sequence). CDR3 length equals 16 residues. With V trimmed by 7 bases and J by 0 bases, 11 bases remained unmatched. Genomic DNA per cell subset filled all wells of several immunoSEQ plates. Using immunoSEQ multiplex PCR, the repertoire was profiled, and TCRdb retains in-frame clones only, with some absent. The sample has some 2,000,000 clones, nearly 97% seen once. The source of this sequence is a man in his late teens or twenties in good health. The J gene is TRBJ1-2, the V gene TRBV27; 7 bases match TRBD1. The sequenced material came from naive CD4+ T cells sorted from blood. Subset specified: CD45RA+ positively selected. The CDR3 DNA is TGTGCCAGCAAAGACAGGGACACCTACTCTAACTATGGCTACACCTTC. It specifies CASKDRDTYSNYGYTF.